The table lists the clone carrying this T cell receptor (beta chain) with many counts. Its antigen is still unknown. Clinical symptoms, serum thyroxine and TRAb, thyroid ultrasound and orbital computed tomography together formed the diagnostic basis. An approximately 10 ml volume of fresh peripheral blood provided the PBMCs. The record originates from a study of T cells in Graves' hyperthyroidism and ophthalmopathy. The V end was cut by 6 bases, the J end by 0 bases, with 8 bases between. The CDR3 covers 14 residues. General study findings and limits: The model predicted ophthalmopathy a median around six months before onset.

Template material for amplifying TCR beta CDR3 regions consisted of RNA transcripts. HTBI primers were used for first-round RT-PCR of the TCR CDR3. In TCRdb, the multiplex PCR reads were re-called with MiXCR into one record per CDR3 protein. Seen here are about 400,000 distinct CDR3 sequences, roughly an eighth observed once, and the top ten hold more than 4.5%. The sequencing input was blood. The clonotype comes from a young woman with Graves' hyperthyroidism. This chain uses TRBV12-3 or TRBV12-4 with TRBJ1-4; D unclear. CDR3 nucleotides: TGTGCCAGCAGCCTACAGTCAACTAATGAAAAACTGTTTTTT. Its protein is CASSLQSTNEKLFF.